This T cell receptor beta chain was recorded in a study of blood T cell repertoires in COVID-19. Study overall: The United States, Italy and Spain provided the acute and convalescent COVID-19 samples.

Authors' data handling: Using reference gene primer amplification, nucleated cell counts were estimated. Repertoires were generated with immunoSEQ multiplex PCR, while TCRdb's copy carries only in-frame clones and drops some. Clonal size and the V and J genes are those of that table, whereas D and trimming came from the DNA. The sample carries 110,000 or so clones, approximately 85% recorded once. Enrolment of Seattle patients took place during active infection, and they were followed longitudinally. CDR3 size: 13 residues. Germline CDR1 and CDR2: LGHDT and YNNKEL (reference sequence). The V gene lost 1 base and the J gene lost 5 bases, with 9 bases spanning the gap. This clone is a singleton in its sample.

V is TRBV3-1 (or the pseudogene TRBV3-2) and J is TRBJ2-7; a weak D match, TRBD1 (5 bases). The sequenced sample consisted of peripheral blood. The TCR originated in a woman aged 60-75 years with COVID-19, enrolled during active disease. CDR3: CASSQGRADEQYF. The CDR3 DNA is TGTGCCAGCAGCCAAGGCAGGGCGGACGAGCAGTACTTC.